Below, 8 T cell receptor beta chains from the same sample are listed, as sequenced in a study of graft-versus-host responses after intestinal transplantation. Clones were sequenced by immunoSEQ multiplex PCR, and TCRdb holds only the in-frame ones, with some missing. The table records 75,000 to 100,000 clones, 80% to 95% of them present only once. Their antigen targets remain unknown. This specimen consisted of unstimulated CD4+ T cells sorted from spleen or lymph node cells, obtained before intestinal transplant. The receptors come from a human donor who received an intestinal transplant.

CDR3 coding DNA: TGTGCCAGCAGTGATTCAGGGCGAAAGTCTTATCAGCCCCAGCATTTT. As protein: CASSDSGRKSYQPQHF. The chain links TRBV2 to TRBJ1-5, with a tentative D call TRBD1 (5 bases). The germline gives CDR1 SNHLY, CDR2 FYNNEI. The CDR3 covers 16 residues. Trimming removed 3 bases at V and 5 bases at J, with 17 bases between.

The gene calls are TRBV5-8 and TRBJ2-7; 8 bases map to TRBD1. The CDR3 has 15 amino acids. Trimming took 2 bases from V and 2 from J; bases not matched to a gene: 6. Germline CDR1 SGHTS, CDR2 YDEGEE. The CDR3 loop is CASSFRDRSTYEQYF. The CDR3 DNA sequence: TGTGCCAGCAGCTTCCGGGACAGGTCGACCTACGAGCAGTACTTC.

The chain recombines TRBV30 with TRBJ1-1; D might be TRBD1 (6 bases). Germline V gives CDR1 GTSNPN, CDR2 SVGIG (reference sequence). The CDR3 covers 13 residues. The V end lost 3 bases, the J end lost 1 base, and 9 bases lay between the germline ends. The CDR3 bases are TGTGCCTGGAGGACAGGAAGGAACACTGAAGCTTTCTTT. Translating gives CAWRTGRNTEAFF.

This chain connects TRBV18 to TRBJ2-7; no definite D call. The germline gives CDR1 KGHSH, CDR2 LQKENI. The CDR3 runs to 13 residues. Between the trimmed V and J ends, which lost 3 bases and 1 base, there was a span of 7 bases. The chain's CDR3 is CASSPDGSYEQYF. CDR3 in DNA: TGTGCCAGCTCACCTGACGGGTCCTACGAGCAGTACTTC. The full variable domain, rest sourced from reference TRBV18 and TRBJ2-7, is NAGVMQNPRHLVRRRGQEARLRCSPMKGHSHVYWYRQLPEEGLKFMVYLQKENIIDESGMPKERFSAEFPKEGPSILRIQQVVRGDSAAYFCASSPDGSYEQYFGPGTRLTVT.

The CDR3 DNA reads as TGTGCCAGCAGCTTTACAGGGAATTACGAGCAGTACTTC. Translating it yields CASSFTGNYEQYF. The chain recombines TRBV7-2 with TRBJ2-5, with a tentative D call TRBD1 (6 bases). The closer fit of TRBJ2-7 to the DNA end suggests the J call may be wrong. The CDR3 runs to 13 residues. Germline CDR1 reads SGHTA; CDR2 reads FQGNSA.

The rearrangement links TRBV10-3 to TRBJ1-3, with D uncertain. Germline CDR1 ENHRY, CDR2 SYGVKD. The CDR3 covers 14 residues. The V end lost 10 bases, the J end lost 0 bases, and 13 bases lay between the germline ends. CDR3 sequence (DNA): TGTGCCACCTCCCCACAGAGCTCTGGAAACACCATATATTTT. Residues: CATSPQSSGNTIYF.

The J gene is TRBJ1-5, the V gene TRBV30; 7 positions agree with TRBD1. V shed 0 bases, J shed 5 bases, and the junction held 1 base outside the gene matches. Germline CDR1 reads GTSNPN; CDR2 reads SVGIG (reference sequence). This CDR3 region has 13 residues. In DNA form, the CDR3 reads TGTGCCTGGAGTGTAGGACAGGATCAGCCCCAGCATTTT. Protein: CAWSVGQDQPQHF.

This chain links TRBV27 with TRBJ2-7; TRBD2 matches at 7 bases. CDR1 and CDR2 (germline): MNHEY, SMNVEV (reference sequence). The CDR3 is made up of 15 amino acids. The trim removed 6 bases at V and 2 bases at J, leaving 10 bases unmatched. The CDR3, as DNA: TGTGCCAGCAGCAGCGTCGGTGCGGGGGCCTACGAGCAGTACTTC. Its protein product is CASSSVGAGAYEQYF.